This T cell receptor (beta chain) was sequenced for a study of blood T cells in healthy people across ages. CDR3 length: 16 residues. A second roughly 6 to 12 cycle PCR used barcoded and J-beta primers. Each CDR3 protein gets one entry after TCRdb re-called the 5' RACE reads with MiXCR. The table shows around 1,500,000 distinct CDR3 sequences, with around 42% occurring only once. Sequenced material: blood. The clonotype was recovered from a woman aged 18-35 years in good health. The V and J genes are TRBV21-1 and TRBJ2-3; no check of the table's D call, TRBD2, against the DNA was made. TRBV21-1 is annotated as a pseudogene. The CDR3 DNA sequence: TGTGCCAGCAGCAAAGGCAGCGGGAGGACCACAGATACGCAGTATTTT. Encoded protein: CASSKGSGRTTDTQYF.